This TCR beta chain was sequenced for a study of T cell responses to AZD1222 COVID-19 vaccine. The V gene's germline CDR1 is LNHDA and CDR2 SQIVND (reference sequence). This CDR3 contains 13 residues. V lost 3 bases, J lost 4 bases, and 7 bases lay in between. TCRdb's copy holds only in-frame clones and misses some; the assay was immunoSEQ multiplex PCR. The repertoire holds around 120,000 clones, with 70% to 90% as singletons. For this clone: No antigen is known for it.

Findings of the study overall: Repertoire sampling was restricted to post-peak T cell response timepoints.

The rearrangement links TRBV19 to TRBJ2-1; no firm D call. The sequence was collected from an adult in good health. Sample: peripheral blood, taken on day 0 of AZD1222 vaccination. The CDR3 region has the DNA TGTGCCAGTAGTATGCCCCCATACAATGAGCAGTTCTTC. It yields the protein CASSMPPYNEQFF.